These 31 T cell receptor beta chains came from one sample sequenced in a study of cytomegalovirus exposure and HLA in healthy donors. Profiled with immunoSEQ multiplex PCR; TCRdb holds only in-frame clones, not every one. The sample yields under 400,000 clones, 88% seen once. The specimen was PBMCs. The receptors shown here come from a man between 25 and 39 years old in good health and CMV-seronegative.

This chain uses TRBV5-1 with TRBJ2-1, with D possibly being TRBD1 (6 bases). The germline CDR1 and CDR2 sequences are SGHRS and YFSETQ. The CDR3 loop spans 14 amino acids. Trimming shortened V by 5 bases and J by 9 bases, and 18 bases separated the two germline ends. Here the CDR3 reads CASSSRDTLSEQFF. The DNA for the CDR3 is TGCGCCAGCAGTTCCCGGGACACCTTATCTGAGCAGTTCTTC.

CDR3 coding DNA: TGTGCCGTTCGATCTGGACAGGGGGTTAGTGAAGCTTTCTTT. Amino acid sequence: CAVRSGQGVSEAFF. This rearrangement joins TRBV6-6 to TRBJ1-1, with 10 bases lining up with TRBD1. Trimming took 11 bases from V and 7 from J; bases not matched to a gene: 13. The CDR3 sequence is 14 residues long. CDR1 is MNHNY and CDR2 is SVGAGI in the germline V gene (reference sequence).

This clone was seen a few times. This chain's CDR3 is CASSLGSGRSYNEQFF. In DNA form, the CDR3 reads TGTGCCAGCAGCTTAGGGAGCGGCCGCTCCTACAATGAGCAGTTCTTC. The V call is TRBV11-2, the J call TRBJ2-1; D might be TRBD2 (5 bases). The germline V gene has CDR1 SGHAT and CDR2 FQNNGV. Trimming cost V 1 base and J 0 bases, with 10 bases left between them. The CDR3 is 16 residues long. Combining the CDR3 with reference TRBV11-2 and TRBJ2-1 gives the whole variable domain EAGVAQSPRYKIIEKRQSVAFWCNPISGHATLYWYQQILGQGPKLLIQFQNNGVVDDSQLPKDRFSAERLKGVDSTLKIQPAKLEDSAVYLCASSLGSGRSYNEQFFGPGTRLTVL.

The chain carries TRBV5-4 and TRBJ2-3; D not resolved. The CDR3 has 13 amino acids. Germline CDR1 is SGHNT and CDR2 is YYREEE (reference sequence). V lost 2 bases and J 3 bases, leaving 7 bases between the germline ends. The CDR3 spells CASSFIGTDTQYF. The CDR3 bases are TGTGCCAGCAGCTTTATCGGGACAGATACGCAGTATTTT.

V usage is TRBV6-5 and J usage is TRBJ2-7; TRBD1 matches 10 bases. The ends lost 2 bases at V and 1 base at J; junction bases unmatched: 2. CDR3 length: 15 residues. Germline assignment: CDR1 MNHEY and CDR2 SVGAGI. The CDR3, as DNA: TGTGCCAGCAGTTACAAGGACAGGGGGTCCTACGAGCAGTACTTC. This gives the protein CASSYKDRGSYEQYF.

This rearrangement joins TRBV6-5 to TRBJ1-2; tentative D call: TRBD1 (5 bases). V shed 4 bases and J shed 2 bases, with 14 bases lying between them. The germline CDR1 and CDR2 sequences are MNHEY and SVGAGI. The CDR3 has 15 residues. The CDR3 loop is CASSSGGTVNYGYTF. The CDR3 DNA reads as TGTGCCAGCAGTTCTGGAGGGACGGTAAACTATGGCTACACCTTC.

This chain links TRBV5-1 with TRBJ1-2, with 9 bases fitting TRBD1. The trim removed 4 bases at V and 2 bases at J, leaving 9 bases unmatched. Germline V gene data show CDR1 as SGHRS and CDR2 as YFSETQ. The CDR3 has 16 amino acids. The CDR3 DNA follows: TGCGCCAGCAGCATGATGGAAGGGACAGGGAACTATGGCTACACCTTC. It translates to CASSMMEGTGNYGYTF.

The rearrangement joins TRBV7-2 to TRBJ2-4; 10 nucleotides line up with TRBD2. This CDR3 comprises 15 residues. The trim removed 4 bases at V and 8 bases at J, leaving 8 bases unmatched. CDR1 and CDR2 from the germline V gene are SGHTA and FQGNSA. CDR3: CASSSPWTSGHIQYF. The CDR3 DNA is TGTGCCAGCAGCTCTCCTTGGACTAGCGGCCACATTCAGTACTTC.

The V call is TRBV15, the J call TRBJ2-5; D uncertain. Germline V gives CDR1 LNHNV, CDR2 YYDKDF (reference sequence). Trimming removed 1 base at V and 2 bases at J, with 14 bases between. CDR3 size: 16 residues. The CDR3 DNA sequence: TGTGCCACCAGCAGAGGAGTAGAAAGCCGTCAAGAGACCCAGTACTTC. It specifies CATSRGVESRQETQYF. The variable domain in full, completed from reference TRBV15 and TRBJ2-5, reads DAMVIQNPRYQVTQFGKPVTLSCSQTLNHNVMYWYQQKSSQAPKLLFHYYDKDFNNEADTPDNFQSRRPNTSFCFLDIRSPGLGDTAMYLCATSRGVESRQETQYFGPGTRLLVL.

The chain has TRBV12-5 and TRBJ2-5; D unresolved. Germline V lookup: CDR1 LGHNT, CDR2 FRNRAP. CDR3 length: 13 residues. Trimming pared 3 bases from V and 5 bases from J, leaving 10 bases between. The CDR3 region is CASGFLVEETQYF. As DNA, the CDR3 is TGTGCTAGTGGTTTCTTGGTGGAGGAGACCCAGTACTTC.

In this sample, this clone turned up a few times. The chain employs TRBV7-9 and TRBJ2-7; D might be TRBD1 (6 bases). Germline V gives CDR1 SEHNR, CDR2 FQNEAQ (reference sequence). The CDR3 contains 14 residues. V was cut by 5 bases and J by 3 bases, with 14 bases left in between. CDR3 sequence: CASSPAQGFYEQYF. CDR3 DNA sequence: TGTGCCAGCAGCCCGGCCCAGGGGTTCTACGAGCAGTACTTC. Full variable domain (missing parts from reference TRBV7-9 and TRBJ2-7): DTGVSQNPRHKITKRGQNVTFRCDPISEHNRLYWYRQTLGQGPEFLTYFQNEAQLEKSRLLSDRFSAERPKGSFSTLEIQRTEQGDSAMYLCASSPAQGFYEQYFGPGTRLTVT.

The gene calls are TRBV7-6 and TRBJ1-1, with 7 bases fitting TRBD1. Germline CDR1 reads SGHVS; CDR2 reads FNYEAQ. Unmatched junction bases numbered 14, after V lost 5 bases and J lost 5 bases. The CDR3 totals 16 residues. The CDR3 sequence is CASSPRQGASWTEAFF. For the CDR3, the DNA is TGTGCCAGCAGCCCCCGACAGGGCGCTTCGTGGACTGAAGCTTTCTTT.

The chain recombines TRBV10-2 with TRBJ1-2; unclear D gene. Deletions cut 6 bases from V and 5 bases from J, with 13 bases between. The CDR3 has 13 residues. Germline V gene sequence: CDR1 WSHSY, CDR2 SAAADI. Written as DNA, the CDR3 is TGCGCCAGCAGCGACTGGCTAGAGTATGGCTACACCTTC. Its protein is CASSDWLEYGYTF.

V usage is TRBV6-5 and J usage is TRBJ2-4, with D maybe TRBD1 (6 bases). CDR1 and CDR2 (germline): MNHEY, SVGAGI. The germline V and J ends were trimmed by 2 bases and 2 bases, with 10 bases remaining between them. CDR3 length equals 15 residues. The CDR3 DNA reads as TGTGCCAGCAGTTACACCCAGGGGTCCAAAAACATTCAGTACTTC. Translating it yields CASSYTQGSKNIQYF.

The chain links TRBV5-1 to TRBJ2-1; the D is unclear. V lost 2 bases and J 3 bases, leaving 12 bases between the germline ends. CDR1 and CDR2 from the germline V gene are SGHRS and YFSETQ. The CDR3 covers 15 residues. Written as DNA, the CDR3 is TGCGCCAGCAGCTTAGATTCGACAAACTACAATGAGCAGTTCTTC. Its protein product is CASSLDSTNYNEQFF.

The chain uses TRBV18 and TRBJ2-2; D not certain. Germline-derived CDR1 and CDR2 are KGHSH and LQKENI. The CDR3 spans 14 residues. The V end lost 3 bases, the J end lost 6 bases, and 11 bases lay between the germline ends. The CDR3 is CASSPTRFAGELFF. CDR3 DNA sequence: TGTGCCAGCTCACCGACGAGGTTTGCCGGGGAGCTGTTTTTT.

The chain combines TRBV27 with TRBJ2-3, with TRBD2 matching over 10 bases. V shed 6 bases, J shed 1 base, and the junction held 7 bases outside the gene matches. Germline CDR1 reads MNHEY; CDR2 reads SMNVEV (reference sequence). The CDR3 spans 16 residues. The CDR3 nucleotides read TGTGCCAGCAGCCCGTTAGGACTAGCGGGCACAGATACGCAGTATTTT. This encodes CASSPLGLAGTDTQYF.

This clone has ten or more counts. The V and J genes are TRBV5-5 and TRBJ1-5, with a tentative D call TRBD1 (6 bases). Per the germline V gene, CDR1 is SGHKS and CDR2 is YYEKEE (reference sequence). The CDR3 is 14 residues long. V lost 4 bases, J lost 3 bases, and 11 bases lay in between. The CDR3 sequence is CASSLTGHNQPQHF. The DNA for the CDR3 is TGTGCCAGCAGCCTGACAGGACACAATCAGCCCCAGCATTTT.

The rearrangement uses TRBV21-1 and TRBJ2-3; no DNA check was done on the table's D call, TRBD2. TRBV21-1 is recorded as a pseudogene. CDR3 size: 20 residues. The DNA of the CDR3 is TGTGCCAGCACCCCAGAGGGACTAGCGGGGGGGCCGAGTTGTATAGATACGCAGTATTTT. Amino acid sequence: CASTPEGLAGGPSCIDTQYF.

The CDR3 DNA reads TGCGCCAGCAGCACGGGACAGGTTCACTCTGGAAACACCATATATTTT. It encodes CASSTGQVHSGNTIYF. This sequence joins TRBV5-1 and TRBJ1-3, with 8 bases matching TRBD1. The CDR3 length is 16 residues. V was clipped by 4 bases and J by 0 bases; unmatched bases: 6. Germline assignment: CDR1 SGHRS and CDR2 YFSETQ.

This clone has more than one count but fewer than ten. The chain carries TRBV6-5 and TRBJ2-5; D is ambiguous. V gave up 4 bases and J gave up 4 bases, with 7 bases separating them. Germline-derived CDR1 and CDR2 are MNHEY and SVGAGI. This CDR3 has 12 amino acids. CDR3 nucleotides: TGTGCCAGCAGTTCGAGTTTAGAGACCCAGTACTTC. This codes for CASSSSLETQYF.

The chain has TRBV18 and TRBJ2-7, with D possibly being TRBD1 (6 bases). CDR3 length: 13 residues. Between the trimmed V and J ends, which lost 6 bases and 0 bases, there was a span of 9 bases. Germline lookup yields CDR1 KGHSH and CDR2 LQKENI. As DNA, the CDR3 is TGTGCCAGCTCGGTAGGGGGCTCCTACGAGCAGTACTTC. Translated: CASSVGGSYEQYF.

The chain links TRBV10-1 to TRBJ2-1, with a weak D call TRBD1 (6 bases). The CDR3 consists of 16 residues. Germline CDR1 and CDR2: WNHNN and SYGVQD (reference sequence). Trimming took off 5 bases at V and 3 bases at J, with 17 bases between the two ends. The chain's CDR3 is CASSRGAGQFYNEQFF. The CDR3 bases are TGCGCCAGCAGTAGAGGAGCTGGACAGTTCTACAATGAGCAGTTCTTC.

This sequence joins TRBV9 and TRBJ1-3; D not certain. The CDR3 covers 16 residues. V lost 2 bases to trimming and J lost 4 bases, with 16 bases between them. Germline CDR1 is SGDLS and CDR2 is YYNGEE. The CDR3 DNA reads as TGTGCCAGCAGCGTGGCGGGCCCTCCGGGAGGAAACACCATATATTTT. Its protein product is CASSVAGPPGGNTIYF.

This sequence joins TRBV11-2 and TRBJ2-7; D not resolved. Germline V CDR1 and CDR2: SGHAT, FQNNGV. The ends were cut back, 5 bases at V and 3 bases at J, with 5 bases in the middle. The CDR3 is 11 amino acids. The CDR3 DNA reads TGTGCCAGCAGCACGGGCTACGAGCAGTACTTC. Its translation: CASSTGYEQYF.

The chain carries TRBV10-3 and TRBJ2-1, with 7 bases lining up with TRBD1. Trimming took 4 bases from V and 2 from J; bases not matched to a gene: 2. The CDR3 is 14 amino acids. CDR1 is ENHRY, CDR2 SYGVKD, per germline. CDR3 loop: CAISGQGPYNEQFF. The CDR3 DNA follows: TGTGCCATCAGTGGACAGGGACCCTACAATGAGCAGTTCTTC.

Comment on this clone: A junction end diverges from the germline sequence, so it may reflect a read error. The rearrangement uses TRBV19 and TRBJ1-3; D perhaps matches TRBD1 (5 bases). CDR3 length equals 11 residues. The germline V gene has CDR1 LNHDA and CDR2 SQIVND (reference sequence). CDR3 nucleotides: TGTGCCAGTAGTATGGGACGGCGGGAGGTATTT. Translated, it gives CASSMGRREVF.

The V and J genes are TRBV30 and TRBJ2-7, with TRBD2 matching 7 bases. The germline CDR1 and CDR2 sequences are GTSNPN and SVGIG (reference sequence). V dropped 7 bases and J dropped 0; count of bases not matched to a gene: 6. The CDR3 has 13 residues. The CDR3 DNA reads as TGTGCCTTCCACGGGAGGAGCTCCTACGAGCAGTACTTC. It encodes CAFHGRSSYEQYF. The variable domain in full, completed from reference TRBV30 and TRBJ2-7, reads SQTIHQWPATLVQPVGSPLSLECTVEGTSNPNLYWYRQAAGRGLQLLFYSVGIGQISSEVPQNLSASRPQDRQFILSSKKLLLSDSGFYLCAFHGRSSYEQYFGPGTRLTVT.

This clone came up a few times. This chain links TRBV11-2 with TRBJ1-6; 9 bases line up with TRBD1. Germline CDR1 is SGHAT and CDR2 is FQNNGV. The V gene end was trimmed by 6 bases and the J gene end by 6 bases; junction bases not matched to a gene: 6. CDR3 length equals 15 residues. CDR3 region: CASSPWTGVNSPLHF. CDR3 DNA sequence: TGTGCCAGCAGTCCGTGGACAGGGGTTAATTCACCCCTCCACTTT.

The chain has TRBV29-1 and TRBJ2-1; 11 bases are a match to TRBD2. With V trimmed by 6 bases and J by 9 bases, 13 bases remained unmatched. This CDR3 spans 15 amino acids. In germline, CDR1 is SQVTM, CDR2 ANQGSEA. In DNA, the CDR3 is TGCAGCGTGGGTGCATTTAGCGGGGGGGCCGGTGAGCAGTTCTTC. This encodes CSVGAFSGGAGEQFF.

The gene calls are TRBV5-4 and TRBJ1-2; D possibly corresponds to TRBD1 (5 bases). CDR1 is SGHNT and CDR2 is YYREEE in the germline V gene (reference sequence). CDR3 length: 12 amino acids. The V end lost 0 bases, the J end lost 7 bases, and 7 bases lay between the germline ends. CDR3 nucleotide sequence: TGTGCCAGCAGCTTGGCAGGGTTTGGCTACACCTTC. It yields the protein CASSLAGFGYTF.